The entry below gives a single T cell receptor (beta chain) sequence along with its context. Its antigen is unidentified. Nominal health characterized the donors when sampled, though unrecorded immune exposures were likely. The entry originates in a study of cytomegalovirus exposure and HLA in healthy donors. The study ran its PCR with 60 Vbeta and 13 Jbeta primers. Clones were sequenced by immunoSEQ multiplex PCR, and TCRdb holds only the in-frame ones, with some missing. The profile shows 95,000 to 150,000 clones, more than 60% of them singletons. General study points: Roughly uniform sequencing depth across donors was assumed, possibly incorrectly.

The TCR sequence derives from a middle-aged woman in good health and CMV-seropositive. Sequencing was performed on PBMCs.

CDR3 sequence: CASSLSLQETQYF. CDR3 in DNA: TGTGCCAGCAGCCTATCGCTCCAAGAGACCCAGTACTTC. The rearrangement links TRBV11-3 to TRBJ2-5; D not resolved. The V end lost 5 bases, the J end lost 1 base, and 8 bases lay between the germline ends. This CDR3 contains 13 residues. Looked up from germline, CDR1 is SGHNT and CDR2 is YENEEA. Full variable domain (rest looked up from reference TRBV11-3 and TRBJ2-5): EAGVVQSPRYKIIEKKQPVAFWCNPISGHNTLYWYLQNLGQGPELLIRYENEEAVDDSQLPKDRFSAERLKGVDSTLKIQPAELGDSAVYLCASSLSLQETQYFGPGTRLLVL.